A selection of T cell receptor beta chains follows, all from one sample in a study of shared clonotypes between healthy human individuals. Here immunoSEQ multiplex PCR was the method, and the copy in TCRdb shows in-frame clones only, minus some. The repertoire holds some 2.1 million clones, with approximately 95% as singletons. The sequencing sample was made of naive CD4+ T cells sorted from blood. The source is a man between 18 and 35 years old in good health. The CDR3 runs from the conserved cysteine through the conserved F or W. D genes are given only for firm matches. Only some rows state a clone size, as once, few, many or a class for expanded clones.

clone_size,d_call,j_call,v_call,cdr3_aa,cdr3_nt
-,TRBD2,TRBJ2-7,TRBV6-5,CASSGASSGSYEQYF,TGTGCCAGCAGCGGGGCCTCGAGCGGGAGCTACGAGCAGTACTTC
-,-,TRBJ1-1,TRBV2,CASGPQRTFF,TGTGCCAGCGGGCCCCAAAGGACTTTCTTT
once,TRBD1,TRBJ2-5,TRBV10-3,CAIRRGQKETQYF,TGTGCCATCAGGAGGGGACAGAAAGAGACCCAGTACTTC
once,-,TRBJ2-7,TRBV5-1,CASSARGTGYEQYF,TGCGCCAGCAGCGCCAGGGGAACCGGCTACGAGCAGTACTTC
-,-,TRBJ2-7,TRBV4-1,CASSQAGPSLVYEQYF,TGCGCCAGCAGCCAGGCGGGACCCAGCCTCGTCTACGAGCAGTACTTC
-,-,TRBJ2-5,TRBV4-2,CASSQDLGGLETQYF,TGTGCCAGCAGCCAAGATCTCGGGGGGCTAGAGACCCAGTACTTC
once,-,TRBJ1-2,TRBV5-1,CASSWGGGEVSGYTF,TGCGCCAGCAGCTGGGGTGGAGGGGAGGTCAGCGGCTACACCTTC
-,-,TRBJ1-1,TRBV7-8,CASSLGSGTVEAFF,TGTGCCAGCAGCTTAGGTTCGGGAACAGTTGAAGCTTTCTTT
-,TRBD2,TRBJ2-5,TRBV30,CAWGLTSAYQETQYF,TGTGCCTGGGGCCTCACTAGCGCGTACCAAGAGACCCAGTACTTC
-,TRBD2,TRBJ2-7,TRBV4-1,CASSQTSGGSSYEQYF,TGCGCCAGCAGCCAAACTAGCGGGGGGAGCTCCTACGAGCAGTACTTC
-,TRBD1,TRBJ1-2,TRBV7-8,CASSLVQGRYGYTF,TGTGCCAGCAGCTTAGTACAGGGGCGCTATGGCTACACCTTC
once,TRBD2,TRBJ2-1,TRBV9,CASSSGTSGTEQFF,TGTGCCAGCAGCTCGGGGACTAGCGGGACTGAGCAGTTCTTC
once,-,TRBJ2-5,TRBV25-1,CASSEFNGEETQYF,TGTGCCAGCAGTGAATTTAACGGAGAAGAGACCCAGTACTTC
-,-,TRBJ2-1,TRBV27,CASSFTGTYNEQFF,TGTGCCAGCAGTTTTACGGGCACCTACAATGAGCAGTTCTTC
-,-,TRBJ2-6,TRBV7-3,CASSLREAGANVLTF,TGTGCCAGCAGCTTGAGGGAAGCCGGGGCCAACGTCCTGACTTTC
-,TRBD1,TRBJ2-2,TRBV7-9,CASDRDFIAGELFF,TGTGCCTCCGACAGGGATTTTATCGCCGGGGAGCTGTTTTTT
many,-,TRBJ2-2,TRBV2,CASRMTDTGELFF,TGTGCCAGCAGGATGACAGACACCGGGGAGCTGTTTTTT
-,-,TRBJ1-4,TRBV11-2,CASTTGLNEKLFF,TGTGCCAGCACCACCGGGCTTAATGAAAAACTGTTTTTT
-,TRBD1,TRBJ1-6,TRBV4-2,CASSPTSGDRSSYNSPLHF,TGTGCCAGCAGCCCCACCTCGGGGGACAGGAGCTCCTATAATTCACCCCTCCACTTT
-,-,TRBJ2-1,TRBV7-2,CASSLGPSEQFF,TGTGCCAGCAGCTTAGGCCCAAGTGAGCAGTTCTTC
once,TRBD2,TRBJ2-1,TRBV5-1,CASSFPKREGDEQFF,TGCGCCAGCAGCTTCCCCAAGCGGGAGGGCGATGAGCAGTTCTTC
-,-,TRBJ2-7,TRBV5-1,CASSLLGDSRGEQYF,TGCGCCAGCAGCTTGCTAGGCGACAGTCGGGGCGAGCAGTACTTC
-,TRBD1,TRBJ2-5,TRBV2,CASSWDRQETQYF,TGTGCCAGCAGTTGGGACAGGCAAGAGACCCAGTACTTC
once,-,TRBJ2-3,TRBV18,CASSPPSLGSTDTQYF,TGTGCCAGCTCACCACCGTCGCTAGGCAGCACAGATACGCAGTATTTT
once,-,TRBJ2-7,TRBV7-2,CASSLFLASSYEQYF,TGTGCCAGCAGCTTATTTCTAGCGTCGTCCTACGAGCAGTACTTC
-,-,TRBJ1-6,TRBV30,CAWSLNHGNSPLHF,TGTGCCTGGAGTCTAAACCATGGTAATTCACCCCTCCACTTT
-,TRBD2,TRBJ2-7,TRBV5-4,CASSSSGGRDEQYF,TGTGCCAGCAGCTCTAGCGGGGGGCGGGACGAGCAGTACTTC
-,TRBD1,TRBJ1-1,TRBV30,CAWRGQGPTEAFF,TGTGCCTGGAGAGGACAGGGCCCCACTGAAGCTTTCTTT
-,TRBD1,TRBJ2-7,TRBV5-6,CASGGLRQGTYEQYF,TGTGCCAGCGGGGGACTCCGACAGGGGACCTACGAGCAGTACTTC